The present entry profiles one T cell receptor (beta chain) with its context. This entry belongs to a study of T cells in Graves' hyperthyroidism and ophthalmopathy. The study excluded patients with uncontrolled infection, other autoimmune disease, pregnancy or lactation. Authors of the study amplified TCR beta CDR3 regions from RNA transcripts. First-round RT-PCR with HTBI primers amplified the TCR CDR3 region. MiXCR, run by TCRdb on the multiplex PCR reads, gives a single entry per CDR3 protein. The profile shows around 660,000 distinct CDR3 sequences, about 45% of them singletons. The CDR3 covers 12 residues. V gave up 8 bases and J gave up 0 bases, with 7 bases separating them. Looked up from germline, CDR1 is MNHEY and CDR2 is SVGAGI.

This chain joins TRBV6-5 and TRBJ1-1; D is ambiguous. Material for sequencing was peripheral blood or thyroid tissue (not recorded which). The sequence was obtained from an adult man with Graves' disease, either hyperthyroidism or ophthalmopathy (not recorded which). CDR3 nucleotides: TGTGCCAGCGCGGCGATGAACACTGAAGCTTTCTTT. It yields the protein CASAAMNTEAFF.